The clone carrying this T cell receptor (beta chain) was found a few times. Its antigen is not identified. The data originate from a study of Graves' ophthalmopathy and Graves' hyperthyroidism. Study findings and constraints: Most thyroid clonotypes with frequency above 0.001 were detected in blood too.

The ends lost 10 bases at V and 3 bases at J; junction bases unmatched: 12. There are 16 residues in the CDR3. Germline loops: CDR1 ENHRY, CDR2 SYGVKD. None of the included patients had other autoimmune diseases, uncontrolled infections, pregnancy or lactation, as these led to exclusion. What supplied the PBMCs was approximately 10 ml of fresh peripheral blood. Amplification of the TCR beta CDR3 regions used RNA transcripts (as template). Second-round multiplex PCR followed a first-round RT-PCR using HTBI primers. TCRdb recomputed calls from the multiplex PCR reads with MiXCR, one row per CDR3 protein. The sample includes around 670,000 distinct CDR3 sequences, approximately 40% of them seen just once.

Sequencing was performed on peripheral blood. This chain uses TRBV10-3 with TRBJ1-5, with 10 bases matching TRBD1. This TCR was recovered from an adult man with Graves' ophthalmopathy. DNA of the CDR3: TGTGCCAGTAAGAAAACCGGGACAGGGGCCAATCAGCCCCAGCATTTT. This gives the protein CASKKTGTGANQPQHF.